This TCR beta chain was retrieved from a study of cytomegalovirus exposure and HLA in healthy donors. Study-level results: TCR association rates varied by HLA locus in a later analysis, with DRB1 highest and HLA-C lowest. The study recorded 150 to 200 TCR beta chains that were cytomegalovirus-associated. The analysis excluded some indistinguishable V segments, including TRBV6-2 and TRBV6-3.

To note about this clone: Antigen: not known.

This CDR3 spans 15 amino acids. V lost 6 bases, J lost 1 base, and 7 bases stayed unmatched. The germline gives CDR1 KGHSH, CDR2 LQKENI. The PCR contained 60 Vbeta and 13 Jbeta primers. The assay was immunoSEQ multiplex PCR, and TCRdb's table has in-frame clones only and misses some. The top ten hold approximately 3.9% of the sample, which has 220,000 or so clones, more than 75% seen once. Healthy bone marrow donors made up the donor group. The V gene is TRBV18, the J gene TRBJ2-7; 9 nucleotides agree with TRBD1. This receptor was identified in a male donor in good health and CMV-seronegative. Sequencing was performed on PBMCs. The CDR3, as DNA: TGTGCCAGCTCCCCAACAGGGGGCTGGTCCTACGAGCAGTACTTC. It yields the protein CASSPTGGWSYEQYF.